These 19 T cell receptor beta chains originate from one sample sequenced in a study of blood T cell repertoires in COVID-19. Some clones are missing from TCRdb's copy, which holds only in-frame ones; the method was immunoSEQ multiplex PCR. The sample contains roughly 140,000 clones, about 80% of which appear only once. Sequenced input: PBMCs or T cells enriched from blood (not recorded which). Source of these receptors: a woman in her late teens or twenties who had been exposed to COVID-19.

The rearrangement links TRBV18 to TRBJ1-1; D gene ambiguous. CDR1 KGHSH and CDR2 LQKENI come from the germline V gene. The ends were cut back, 0 bases at V and 0 bases at J, with 8 bases in the middle. The CDR3 length is 15 residues. The CDR3: CASSPPSQMNTEAFF. The CDR3 DNA reads as TGTGCCAGCTCACCACCGTCCCAGATGAACACTGAAGCTTTCTTT.

The chain recombines TRBV28 with TRBJ2-5; TRBD1 matches at 7 bases. The junction had 10 bases not matched to a gene; V was cut back by 7 bases and J by 5 bases. The germline gives CDR1 MDHEN, CDR2 SYDVKM. CDR3 length equals 14 residues. This CDR3 is CASKIDRVLETQYF. The CDR3 nucleotides are TGTGCCAGCAAAATAGACAGGGTCCTTGAGACCCAGTACTTC. Drawing the rest from reference TRBV28 and TRBJ2-5, the complete variable domain is DVKVTQSSRYLVKRTGEKVFLECVQDMDHENMFWYRQDPGLGLRLIYFSYDVKMKEKGDIPEGYSVSREKKERFSLILESASTNQTSMYLCASKIDRVLETQYFGPGTRLLVL.

The J gene is TRBJ2-7, the V gene TRBV7-2, with D possibly TRBD2 on 7 matching bases. Germline V gene lookup returns CDR1 SGHTA and CDR2 FQGNSA. The CDR3 runs 15 residues. The V end lost 6 bases, the J end lost 3 bases, and 18 bases lay between the germline ends. The CDR3 region is CASSRGGAGDYEQYF. The CDR3 DNA reads as TGTGCCAGCAGTCGTGGGGGGGCAGGGGACTACGAGCAGTACTTC.

The V and J genes are TRBV2 and TRBJ2-6; TRBD2 is a possible D gene (5 bases). Germline V gene sequence: CDR1 SNHLY, CDR2 FYNNEI. V lost 3 bases and J lost 2, with 11 bases in between. The length of the CDR3 is 16 residues. CDR3 in DNA: TGTGCCAGCAGTGATCGCATCGGGGCTGGGGCCAACGTCCTGACTTTC. Translated, it gives CASSDRIGAGANVLTF.

The V gene is TRBV19, the J gene TRBJ1-2, with a weak D call TRBD1 (5 bases). CDR1 is LNHDA and CDR2 is SQIVND in the germline V gene (reference sequence). Trimming pared 4 bases from V and 1 base from J, leaving 19 bases between. This CDR3 is 17 amino acids long. This CDR3 is CASSSLWGDGYNYGYTF. CDR3 DNA sequence: TGTGCCAGTAGTAGCCTATGGGGGGACGGCTATAACTATGGCTACACCTTC. The variable domain in full, with the rest retrieved from reference TRBV19 and TRBJ1-2, is DGGITQSPKYLFRKEGQNVTLSCEQNLNHDAMYWYRQDPGQGLRLIYYSQIVNDFQKGDIAEGYSVSREKKESFPLTVTSAQKNPTAFYLCASSSLWGDGYNYGYTFGSGTRLTVV.

V gene TRBV13 combines with J gene TRBJ2-2, with a weak D call TRBD1 (5 bases). V was cut by 5 bases and J by 6 bases, with 10 bases left in between. This CDR3 contains 13 residues. The germline CDR1 and CDR2 sequences are PRHDT and FYEKMQ (reference sequence). The CDR3 spells CASSVQGAGELFF. The CDR3 DNA follows: TGTGCCAGCAGCGTGCAGGGCGCCGGGGAGCTGTTTTTT.

CDR3 residues: CASSSSGGIYQETQYF. CDR3 DNA: TGTGCCAGCAGTTCCTCAGGGGGTATCTACCAAGAGACCCAGTACTTC. This chain connects TRBV7-9 to TRBJ2-5; 7 positions match TRBD1. The CDR3 extends over 16 amino acids. With V trimmed by 6 bases and J by 0 bases, 10 bases remained unmatched. In germline, CDR1 is SEHNR, CDR2 FQNEAQ (reference sequence).

This clone came up a few times. The rearrangement uses TRBV19 and TRBJ1-5; D gene ambiguous. The CDR3 is made up of 14 amino acids. The V gene lost 2 bases and the J gene lost 5 bases, with 10 bases spanning the gap. Germline V CDR1 and CDR2: LNHDA, SQIVND (reference sequence). CDR3 DNA: TGTGCCAGTAGTATATCCGGGGAGGATCAGCCCCAGCATTTT. This encodes CASSISGEDQPQHF.

V is TRBV28 and J is TRBJ1-2, with D maybe TRBD1 (5 bases). Trimming pared 5 bases from V and 3 bases from J, leaving 16 bases between. Germline loops: CDR1 MDHEN, CDR2 SYDVKM. The CDR3 is 15 residues long. CDR3 residues: CASSQPPGYDYGYTF. Here the CDR3 DNA reads TGTGCCAGCAGTCAACCTCCAGGGTACGACTATGGCTACACCTTC.

The chain joins TRBV6-2 or TRBV6-3 to TRBJ2-6, with 9 bases fitting TRBD1. This CDR3 comprises 16 residues. Trimming took 5 bases from V and 0 from J; bases not matched to a gene: 2. Per the germline V gene, CDR1 is MNHEY and CDR2 is SVGEGT. The CDR3 coding sequence is TGTGCCAGCAGTCCGGGACAGGGCTCTGGGGCCAACGTCCTGACTTTC. This codes for CASSPGQGSGANVLTF.

This clone was observed many times. The sample carries other DNA sequences with the same CDR3. The rearrangement links TRBV5-1 to TRBJ1-6, with 7 bases matching TRBD1. With V trimmed by 3 bases and J by 8 bases, 5 bases remained unmatched. CDR1 and CDR2 (germline): SGHRS, YFSETQ. There are 14 residues in the CDR3. This CDR3 reads CASSSGQGDSPLHF. The CDR3 DNA reads as TGCGCCAGCAGCTCGGGGCAGGGGGATTCACCCCTCCACTTT.

The table lists this clone with a count of one. This chain connects TRBV4-2 to TRBJ2-3; D possibly corresponds to TRBD2 (6 bases). V gave up 0 bases and J gave up 3 bases, with 19 bases separating them. CDR1 and CDR2 from the germline V gene are LGHNA and YNFKEQ. CDR3 length equals 18 residues. CDR3 amino acids: CASSQERDWGRGTDTQYF. The DNA of the CDR3 is TGTGCCAGCAGCCAAGAAAGGGACTGGGGACGGGGGACAGATACGCAGTATTTT.

The chain uses TRBV27 and TRBJ2-7; 7 bases line up with TRBD1. Germline V gives CDR1 MNHEY, CDR2 SMNVEV (reference sequence). CDR3 length equals 16 residues. Losses at the gene ends were 5 bases for V and 2 bases for J; bases not matched to a gene: 12. The CDR3 spells CASSPNPDRLTYEQYF. In nucleotides, the CDR3 is TGTGCCAGCAGTCCCAACCCGGACAGGTTAACCTACGAGCAGTACTTC.

This clone appeared once. The chain employs TRBV5-5 and TRBJ1-1; a weak D match, TRBD1 (5 bases). Trimming took 3 bases from V and 7 from J, leaving 13 bases between them. Germline V gives CDR1 SGHKS, CDR2 YYEKEE (reference sequence). This CDR3 has 13 amino acids. CDR3 DNA: TGTGCCAGCAGCTGGGGGGGATTGAATGAAGCTTTCTTT. Protein: CASSWGGLNEAFF.

This clone has just a few counts. The CDR3 region has the DNA TGTGCCAGTAGTATGTTAGCAGATACCGGGGAGCTGTTTTTT. Protein product: CASSMLADTGELFF. J is TRBJ2-2 and V is TRBV19; no clear D gene. Germline loops: CDR1 LNHDA, CDR2 SQIVND (reference sequence). Trimming shortened V by 3 bases and J by 5 bases, and 10 bases separated the two germline ends. This CDR3 is built from 14 residues. Full variable domain (missing parts from reference TRBV19 and TRBJ2-2): DGGITQSPKYLFRKEGQNVTLSCEQNLNHDAMYWYRQDPGQGLRLIYYSQIVNDFQKGDIAEGYSVSREKKESFPLTVTSAQKNPTAFYLCASSMLADTGELFFGEGSRLTVL.

The V call is TRBV18, the J call TRBJ2-2, with TRBD2 matching 10 bases. V lost 3 bases to trimming and J lost 5 bases; unmatched junction nucleotides: 6. The CDR3 is 16 residues long. Germline CDR1 KGHSH, CDR2 LQKENI. The CDR3 reads CASSPSSGRNTGELFF. CDR3 nucleotide sequence: TGTGCCAGCTCACCGTCTAGCGGGAGAAATACCGGGGAGCTGTTTTTT.

V usage is TRBV5-1 and J usage is TRBJ1-3; D call uncertain. Trimming took off 7 bases at V and 0 bases at J, with 8 bases between the two ends. CDR1 is SGHRS, CDR2 YFSETQ, per germline. There are 13 residues in the CDR3. CDR3: CASCPSSGNTIYF. The CDR3 nucleotides are TGCGCCAGCTGCCCCAGCTCTGGAAACACCATATATTTT.

The chain links TRBV28 to TRBJ2-7; 9 bases align to TRBD1. The CDR3 covers 15 residues. Germline values: CDR1 MDHEN, CDR2 SYDVKM. The J segment lost 0 bases and the V segment lost 6 bases, leaving 6 bases of the junction unmatched. The CDR3 protein is CASRPATGGSYEQYF. The CDR3 nucleotides read TGTGCCAGCAGACCAGCGACAGGGGGCTCCTACGAGCAGTACTTC.

The rearrangement links TRBV5-1 to TRBJ2-5; a weak D match, TRBD1 (6 bases). Germline V gene data show CDR1 as SGHRS and CDR2 as YFSETQ. V was clipped by 1 base and J by 6 bases, with 16 bases between them. The CDR3 runs 15 residues. CDR3 in amino acids: CASSLYGTKGKTQYF. Here the CDR3 DNA reads TGCGCCAGCAGCTTGTATGGGACAAAGGGAAAGACCCAGTACTTC.